The next 4 T cell receptor beta chains were all read from a single sample in a study of tumor and adjacent non-tumor tissue in lung cancer. RNA was extracted from bulk tissue without any cell sorting. Three rounds of nested PCR, following a modified ARM-PCR protocol, produced the TCRbeta library. A single record per CDR3 protein comes from TCRdb applying MiXCR to the multiplex PCR reads. The top ten clones hold 22% of a sample with 120,000 or so distinct CDR3 sequences, approximately 87% of them seen once. Sequencing was done on a sample of lung tumor tissue. These receptors all stem from a man aged 65 to 85 with non-small cell lung cancer.

For this clonotype: This sequence may be a read error, since a much larger clone differs from it by one base. The CDR3 here is CSARTVVGYEQHF. DNA for the CDR3: TGCAGTGCTAGGACCGTCGTAGGGTACGAGCAGCACTTC. J is TRBJ2-7 and V is TRBV20-1; D is unclear. Looked up from germline, CDR1 is DFQATT and CDR2 is SNEGSKA (reference sequence). The CDR3 sequence is 13 residues long.

This clonotype was recorded once. Its ends do not fully match the called genes, so a read error is possible. J is TRBJ1-2 and V is TRBV5-1, with D perhaps matching TRBD1 (5 bases). CDR3 size: 15 residues. The germline V gene has CDR1 SGHRS and CDR2 YFSETQ. In DNA form, the CDR3 reads TGCGTCAGCAGCATCTTAGGGGTTAGCTATTATGGTTACACCTTC. It yields the protein CVSSILGVSYYGYTF.

Concerning this clonotype itself: The germline gene is not matched at one end of the junction; a read error may be the cause. The chain combines TRBV7-9 with TRBJ2-1; D might be TRBD1 or TRBD2, each matching 5 bases. The CDR3 runs to 14 residues. CDR1 is SEHNR, CDR2 FQNEAQ, per germline (reference sequence). In DNA, the CDR3 is TGTGCCAGCAGCTTAGGAGACAGCTACAATGAGCGGCTCTTC. Translating gives CASSLGDSYNERLF.

CDR3 in DNA: TGTGCCAGTAGTTGGGGGACAGGGGACAATGAGCAGTTCTTC. Protein product: CASSWGTGDNEQFF. The chain links TRBV19 to TRBJ2-1; 10 nucleotides line up with TRBD1. Germline V lookup: CDR1 LNHDA, CDR2 SQIVND (reference sequence). This CDR3 spans 14 amino acids. The J segment lost 5 bases and the V segment lost 5 bases, leaving 3 bases of the junction unmatched.